This entry lists 21 T cell receptor beta chains sequenced from one sample in a study of shared clonotypes between healthy human individuals. Repertoires were generated with immunoSEQ multiplex PCR, while TCRdb's copy carries only in-frame clones and drops some. The sample includes roughly 570,000 clones, 95% to 98% of them seen just once. Cells designated naive CD8 were CD45RO-negative and were positively selected for CCR7, with terminally differentiated effector memory CD45RA+ cells excluded. The sample comprised naive CD8+ T cells sorted from blood. These receptors were taken from a young man in good health.

This clone was recorded only once. The chain employs TRBV7-8 and TRBJ2-2, with D unclear. This CDR3 has 13 amino acids. V lost 5 bases to trimming and J lost 4 bases, with 8 bases between them. The germline CDR1 and CDR2 sequences are SGHVS and FQNEAQ. CDR3 residues: CASSQWATGELFF. CDR3 in DNA: TGTGCCAGCAGCCAGTGGGCCACCGGGGAGCTGTTTTTT.

V and J are TRBV19 and TRBJ2-7; 13 bases fit TRBD2. There are 15 residues in the CDR3. Germline CDR1 is LNHDA and CDR2 is SQIVND (reference sequence). With V trimmed by 5 bases and J by 3 bases, 4 bases remained unmatched. DNA for the CDR3: TGTGCCAGTAGTGAGGGACTAGCGGGAAACTACGAGCAGTACTTC. Translated: CASSEGLAGNYEQYF.

The chain couples TRBV6-1 to TRBJ1-5; no clear D. The germline CDR1 and CDR2 sequences are MNHNS and SASEGT. The CDR3 loop spans 11 amino acids. V lost 3 bases to trimming and J lost 9 bases, with 6 bases between them. This chain's CDR3 is CASSEGRPQHF. Here the CDR3 DNA reads TGTGCCAGCAGTGAGGGGAGGCCCCAGCATTTT.

CDR3 region: CASRVTTGLNTEAFF. Here the CDR3 DNA reads TGTGCCAGCAGGGTAACGACAGGACTGAACACTGAAGCTTTCTTT. V is TRBV7-9 and J is TRBJ1-1, with D possibly TRBD1 on 6 matching bases. Trimming stripped 6 bases from V and 0 bases from J, with 14 bases between. The germline V gene encodes CDR1 SEHNR and CDR2 FQNEAQ (reference sequence). This CDR3 has 15 amino acids.

V gene TRBV5-6 combines with J gene TRBJ2-7; 7 positions agree with TRBD1. The germline gives CDR1 SGHDT, CDR2 YYEEEE. The CDR3 covers 10 residues. CDR3 sequence: CLTAGGEQYF. Written as DNA, the CDR3 is TGTTTGACGGCAGGGGGCGAGCAGTACTTC.

The chain has TRBV19 and TRBJ1-5, with D maybe TRBD1 (6 bases). This CDR3 region has 13 residues. Germline V gene sequence: CDR1 LNHDA, CDR2 SQIVND (reference sequence). V was trimmed by 6 bases and J by 7 bases, leaving 13 bases between them. The CDR3 protein is CASRMQGKQPQHF. DNA of the CDR3: TGTGCCAGTAGAATGCAGGGGAAACAGCCCCAGCATTTT. Complete variable domain (other parts from reference TRBV19 and TRBJ1-5): DGGITQSPKYLFRKEGQNVTLSCEQNLNHDAMYWYRQDPGQGLRLIYYSQIVNDFQKGDIAEGYSVSREKKESFPLTVTSAQKNPTAFYLCASRMQGKQPQHFGDGTRLSIL.

This rearrangement joins TRBV5-8 to TRBJ2-3; D gene unclear. V was pared by 5 bases and J by 5 bases, with 9 bases between. The CDR3 spans 12 residues. The germline gives CDR1 SGHTS, CDR2 YDEGEE. The CDR3 region has the DNA TGTGCCAGCAGGGAGCTGGAAGATACGCAGTATTTT. Its protein product is CASRELEDTQYF.

The rearrangement joins TRBV7-9 to TRBJ2-3; a possible D gene is TRBD1 (6 bases). The germline V gene has CDR1 SEHNR and CDR2 FQNEAQ (reference sequence). The CDR3 is 15 amino acids. Trimming took off 3 bases at V and 2 bases at J, with 12 bases between the two ends. CDR3 bases: TGTGCCAGCAGCTTCCGGGACAAAGACACAGATACGCAGTATTTT. Protein: CASSFRDKDTDTQYF.

The CDR3 sequence is CASSLGASGRFEQYF. In DNA, the CDR3 is TGTGCCAGCAGCTTAGGCGCTAGCGGGAGGTTCGAGCAGTACTTC. The V gene is TRBV11-2, the J gene TRBJ2-7; TRBD2 aligns across 11 bases. J gave up 6 bases and V 1 base, and 5 bases lay outside the gene matches. Germline V gene data show CDR1 as SGHAT and CDR2 as FQNNGV. CDR3 length: 15 amino acids.

The rearrangement joins TRBV27 to TRBJ2-5, with a weak D call TRBD2 (6 bases). CDR3 length equals 15 residues. Germline values: CDR1 MNHEY, CDR2 SMNVEV (reference sequence). Trimming shortened V by 6 bases and J by 8 bases, and 22 bases separated the two germline ends. In DNA, the CDR3 is TGTGCCAGCAGCCCCTCCGCTGGGGGGACGTCAACCCAGTACTTC. Translated, it gives CASSPSAGGTSTQYF.

CDR3 nucleotide sequence: TGTGCCAGCAGTCCCAGCCGGACCGGGGAGCTGTTTTTT. Its protein is CASSPSRTGELFF. The rearrangement joins TRBV25-1 to TRBJ2-2; D call uncertain. Germline CDR1 MGHDK, CDR2 SYGVNS. This CDR3 is built from 13 residues. Trimming left V 5 bases short and J 5 bases short, with 9 bases between.

A single count supports this clone. The chain uses TRBV28 and TRBJ2-1, with TRBD2 matching 13 bases. V lost 2 bases to trimming and J lost 5 bases; unmatched junction nucleotides: 6. There are 17 residues in the CDR3. From germline, CDR1 is MDHEN and CDR2 SYDVKM. CDR3 DNA: TGTGCCAGCAGTTTAGTTCCGGGACTAGCGGGAAACAATGAGCAGTTCTTC. This gives the protein CASSLVPGLAGNNEQFF.

This chain uses TRBV9 with TRBJ2-1; 10 bases match TRBD2. Germline CDR1 is SGDLS and CDR2 is YYNGEE. V gave up 1 base and J gave up 2 bases; unmatched junction bases: 12. This CDR3 has 19 residues. CDR3 in amino acids: CASSVFPSGRTGPYNEQFF. The CDR3 nucleotides are TGTGCCAGCAGCGTATTCCCTAGCGGGAGAACGGGACCCTACAATGAGCAGTTCTTC.

The chain combines TRBV10-1 with TRBJ2-2, with TRBD1 identical over 11 bases. The V gene end was trimmed by 5 bases and the J gene end by 4 bases; junction bases not matched to a gene: 3. Looked up from germline, CDR1 is WNHNN and CDR2 is SYGVQD (reference sequence). The CDR3 is 15 residues long. CDR3 DNA: TGCGCCAGCAGTTGGGGACAGGGGGGCACCGGGGAGCTGTTTTTT. Its translation: CASSWGQGGTGELFF.

The rearrangement joins TRBV4-1 to TRBJ2-1; D may be TRBD2 (6 bases). CDR3 length equals 14 residues. Looked up from germline, CDR1 is MGHRA and CDR2 is YSYEKL. The V gene lost 3 bases and the J gene lost 9 bases, with 15 bases spanning the gap. The CDR3 is CASSQSGGAGEQFF. As DNA, the CDR3 is TGCGCCAGCAGCCAGTCCGGAGGGGCAGGTGAGCAGTTCTTC.

The genes are TRBV7-8 and TRBJ2-7; TRBD2 is a possible D gene (6 bases). Germline assignment: CDR1 SGHVS and CDR2 FQNEAQ. Trimming removed 5 bases at V and 3 bases at J, with 17 bases between. There are 15 residues in the CDR3. The CDR3 sequence: CASSTRDLRSYEQYF. CDR3 coding DNA: TGTGCCAGCAGCACCCGGGACTTGCGAAGCTACGAGCAGTACTTC.

V and J are TRBV28 and TRBJ2-7, with D tentatively TRBD2 (6 bases). CDR3 length equals 15 residues. Trimming took 10 bases from V and 0 from J, leaving 19 bases between them. Germline V gene sequence: CDR1 MDHEN, CDR2 SYDVKM. CDR3 residues: CAISGLLFGSYEQYF. The CDR3 nucleotides are TGTGCCATTTCGGGACTTTTGTTTGGCTCCTACGAGCAGTACTTC. Using reference TRBV28 and TRBJ2-7 for the parts outside the CDR3, the full variable domain is DVKVTQSSRYLVKRTGEKVFLECVQDMDHENMFWYRQDPGLGLRLIYFSYDVKMKEKGDIPEGYSVSREKKERFSLILESASTNQTSMYLCAISGLLFGSYEQYFGPGTRLTVT.

The CDR3 DNA is TGTGCCAGCAGTGCGTCAGGGTACAATGAGCAGTTCTTC. This codes for CASSASGYNEQFF. The V and J genes are TRBV27 and TRBJ2-1; D is possibly TRBD1 (5 bases). CDR1 is MNHEY and CDR2 is SMNVEV in the germline V gene (reference sequence). CDR3 length: 13 amino acids. The ends were cut back, 5 bases at V and 4 bases at J, with 9 bases in the middle.

V is TRBV28 and J is TRBJ2-1; 11 bases agree with TRBD2. Germline V gene lookup returns CDR1 MDHEN and CDR2 SYDVKM. The CDR3 extends over 16 amino acids. V lost 6 bases, J lost 10 bases, and 14 bases stayed unmatched. For the CDR3, the DNA is TGTGCCAGCAGACCGCTGACTAGCGGGACCCGACCGGAGCAGTTCTTC. Translation gives CASRPLTSGTRPEQFF.

The V gene is TRBV14, the J gene TRBJ2-7; the match to TRBD1 covers 11 bases. The germline CDR1 and CDR2 sequences are SGHDN and FVKESK. The CDR3 is made up of 15 amino acids. Trimming removed 3 bases from V and 5 bases from J; junction bases left unmatched: 6. The CDR3 bases are TGTGCCAGCAGCCACCCTGGGACAGGGGGGAACGAGCAGTACTTC. Translating it yields CASSHPGTGGNEQYF.

V and J are TRBV15 and TRBJ2-7; 9 bases map to TRBD1. The CDR3 is 15 residues long. J gave up 2 bases and V 3 bases, and 5 bases lay outside the gene matches. The V gene's germline CDR1 is LNHNV and CDR2 YYDKDF (reference sequence). The CDR3 nucleotides are TGTGCCACCAGCAGGGGGACAGGGCTAGCCTACGAGCAGTACTTC. This encodes CATSRGTGLAYEQYF.